The text below deals with one TCR beta chain. Its specificity is unknown. This record belongs to a study of type 1 regulatory T cells. Study background: An in vitro protocol generated T-allo10, a Tr1-enriched, alloantigen-specific CD4 T cell product.

One entry per CDR3 protein results from TCRdb running MiXCR on the reads. The sample lists 15,000 or so distinct CDR3 sequences; about 13% were seen once. This sequence originates from a human donor in good health. Sample: cultured T cells, either the whole culture or a sorted T cell fraction (not recorded which).

CDR3 sequence reads: CASSRTRGGTDTQYF. The DNA for the CDR3 is TGTGCCAGCTCCCGGACTAGAGGGGGCACAGATACGCAGTATTTT. V and J are TRBV18 and TRBJ2-3; TRBD2 matches at 7 bases. The CDR3 loop spans 15 amino acids. Germline V gene lookup returns CDR1 KGHSH and CDR2 LQKENI. Trimming at V came to 6 bases and at J to 1 base, leaving 7 bases not matched to a gene.